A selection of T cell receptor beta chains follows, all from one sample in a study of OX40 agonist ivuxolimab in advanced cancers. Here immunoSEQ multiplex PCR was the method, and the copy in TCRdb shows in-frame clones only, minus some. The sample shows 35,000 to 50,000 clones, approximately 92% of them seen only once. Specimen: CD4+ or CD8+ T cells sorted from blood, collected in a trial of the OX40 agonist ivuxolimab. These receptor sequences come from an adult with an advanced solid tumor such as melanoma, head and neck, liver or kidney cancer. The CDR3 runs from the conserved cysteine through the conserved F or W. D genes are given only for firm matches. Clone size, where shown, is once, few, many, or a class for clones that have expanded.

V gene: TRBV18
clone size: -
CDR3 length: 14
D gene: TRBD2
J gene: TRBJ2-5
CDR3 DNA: TGTGCCAGCTCACCAAGCGGGGGACAAGAGACCCAGTACTTC
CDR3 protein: CASSPSGGQETQYF

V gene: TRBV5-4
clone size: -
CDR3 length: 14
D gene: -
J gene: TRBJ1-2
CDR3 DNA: TGTGCCAGCAGCGGGTGGGAGGGCAACTATGGCTACACCTTC
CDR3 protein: CASSGWEGNYGYTF

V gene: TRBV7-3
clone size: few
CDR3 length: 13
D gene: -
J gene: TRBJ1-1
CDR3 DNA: TGTGCCAGCAGCCCTGGAGGGGGCACTGAAGCTTTCTTT
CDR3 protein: CASSPGGGTEAFF

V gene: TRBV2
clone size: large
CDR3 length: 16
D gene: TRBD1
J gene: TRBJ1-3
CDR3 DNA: TGTGCCAGCAGTGCAATGGGGACAGGGACTGGAAACACCATATATTTT
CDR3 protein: CASSAMGTGTGNTIYF

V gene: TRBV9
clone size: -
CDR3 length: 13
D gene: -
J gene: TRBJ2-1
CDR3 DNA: TGTGCCAGCAGTGGCTCGGGGGTAGATGAGCAGTTCTTC
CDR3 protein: CASSGSGVDEQFF

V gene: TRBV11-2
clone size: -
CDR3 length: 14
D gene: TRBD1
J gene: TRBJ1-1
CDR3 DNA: TGTGCCAGCAGCTTATTCAGGGGGCTTACTGAAGCTTTCTTT
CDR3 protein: CASSLFRGLTEAFF

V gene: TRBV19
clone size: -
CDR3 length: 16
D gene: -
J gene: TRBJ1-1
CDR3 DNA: TGTGCCAGTACCCCGGGCTCCGGGACACTGAACACTGAAGCTTTCTTT
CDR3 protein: CASTPGSGTLNTEAFF

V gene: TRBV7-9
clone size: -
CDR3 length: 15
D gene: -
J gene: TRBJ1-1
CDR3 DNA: TGTGCCAGCAGCTTCGCCTTGGGAGAGAACACTGAAGCTTTCTTT
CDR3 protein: CASSFALGENTEAFF

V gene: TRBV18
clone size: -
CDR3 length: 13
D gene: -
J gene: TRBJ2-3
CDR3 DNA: TGTGCCAGCTCACCACCTACCACAGATACGCAGTATTTT
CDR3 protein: CASSPPTTDTQYF

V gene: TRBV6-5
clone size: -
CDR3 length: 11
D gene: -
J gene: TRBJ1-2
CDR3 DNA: TGTGCCAGCGGCAGGGAAAATGGCTACACCTTC
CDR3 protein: CASGRENGYTF

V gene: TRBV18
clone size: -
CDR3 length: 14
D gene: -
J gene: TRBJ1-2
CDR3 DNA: TGTGCCAGCTCATCGCTCGACAGGTACTATGGCTACACCTTC
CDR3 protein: CASSSLDRYYGYTF

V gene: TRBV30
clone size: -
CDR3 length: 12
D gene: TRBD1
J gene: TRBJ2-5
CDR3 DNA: TGTGCCTGGAGTGGACAGGGGGCAACCCAGTACTTC
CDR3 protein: CAWSGQGATQYF

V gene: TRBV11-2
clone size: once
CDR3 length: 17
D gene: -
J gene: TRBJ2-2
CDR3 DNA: TGTGCCAGCAGCTTAGAGCTCGGCGGAGGGTGGACCGGGGAGCTGTTTTTT
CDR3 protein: CASSLELGGGWTGELFF

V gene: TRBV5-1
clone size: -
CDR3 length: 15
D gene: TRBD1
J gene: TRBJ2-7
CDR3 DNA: TGCGCCAGCAGCCCCGGGACAGGGTTGTTCTACGAGCAGTACTTC
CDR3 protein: CASSPGTGLFYEQYF

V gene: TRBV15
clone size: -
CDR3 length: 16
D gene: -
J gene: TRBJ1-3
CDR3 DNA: TGTGCCACCAGCAGAGCCGACAGGATCTCTGGAAACACCATATATTTT
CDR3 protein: CATSRADRISGNTIYF

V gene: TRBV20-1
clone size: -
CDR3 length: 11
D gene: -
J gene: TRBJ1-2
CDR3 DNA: TGCAGTGCTAGACATAACTATGGCTACACCTTC
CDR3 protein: CSARHNYGYTF

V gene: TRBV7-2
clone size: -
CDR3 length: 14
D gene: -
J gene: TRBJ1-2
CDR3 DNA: TGTGCCAGCAGCGCGGTGACAATCGGCTATGGCTACACCTTC
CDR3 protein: CASSAVTIGYGYTF

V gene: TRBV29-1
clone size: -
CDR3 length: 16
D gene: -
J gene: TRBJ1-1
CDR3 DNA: TGCAGCGTTGTGTCCCTCTTTAGTCAGGGGTACACTGAAGCTTTCTTT
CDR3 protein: CSVVSLFSQGYTEAFF

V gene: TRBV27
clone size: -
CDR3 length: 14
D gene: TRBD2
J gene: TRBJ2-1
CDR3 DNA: TGTGCCAGCAGTCTCGGACTAGCCCTGGGGGAGCAGTTCTTC
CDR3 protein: CASSLGLALGEQFF

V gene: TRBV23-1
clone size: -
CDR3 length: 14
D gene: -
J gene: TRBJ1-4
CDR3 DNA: TGCGCCAGCAGTCACGAGGGGTCGGATGAAAAACTGTTTTTT
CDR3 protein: CASSHEGSDEKLFF

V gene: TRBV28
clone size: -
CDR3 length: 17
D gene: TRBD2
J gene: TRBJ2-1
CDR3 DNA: TGTGCCAGCAGTTTCCCCTTGCGGGAGCCTCGGGGGAATGAGCAGTTCTTC
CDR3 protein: CASSFPLREPRGNEQFF

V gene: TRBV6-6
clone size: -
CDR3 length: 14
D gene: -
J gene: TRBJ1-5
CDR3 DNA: TGTGCCAGCACAAGGGAATCTAGCAATCAGCCCCAGCATTTT
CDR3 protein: CASTRESSNQPQHF

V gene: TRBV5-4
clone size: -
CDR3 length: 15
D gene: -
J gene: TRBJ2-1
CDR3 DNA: TGTGCCAGCAGCCTGACCGGGCCGTCCTACAATGAGCAGTTCTTC
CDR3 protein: CASSLTGPSYNEQFF

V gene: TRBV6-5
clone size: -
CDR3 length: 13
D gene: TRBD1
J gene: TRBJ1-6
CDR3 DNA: TGTGCCAGCAGTCGGACAGGGGTTTCACCCCTCCACTTT
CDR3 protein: CASSRTGVSPLHF

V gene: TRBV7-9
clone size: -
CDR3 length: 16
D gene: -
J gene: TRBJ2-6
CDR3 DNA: TGTGCCAGCAGCTTAGTGCGTAGCTCTGGGGCCAACGTCCTGACTTTC
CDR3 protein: CASSLVRSSGANVLTF

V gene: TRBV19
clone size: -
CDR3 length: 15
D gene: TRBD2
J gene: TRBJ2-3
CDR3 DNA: TGTGCCAGTACAACTAGCGGACAACGCACAGATACGCAGTATTTT
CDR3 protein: CASTTSGQRTDTQYF

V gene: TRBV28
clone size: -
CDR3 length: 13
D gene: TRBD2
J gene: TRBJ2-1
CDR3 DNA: TGTGCCACTACAGCGGGAGGGGGCAATGAGCAGTTCTTC
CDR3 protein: CATTAGGGNEQFF

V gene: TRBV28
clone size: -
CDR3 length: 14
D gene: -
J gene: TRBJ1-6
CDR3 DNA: TGTGCCAGCGGAATGGTCGGAGGTCATTCACCCCTCCACTTT
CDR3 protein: CASGMVGGHSPLHF

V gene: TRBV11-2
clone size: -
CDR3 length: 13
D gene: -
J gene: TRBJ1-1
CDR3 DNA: TGTGCCAGCAGCCCCTCGGTGAACACTGAAGCTTTCTTT
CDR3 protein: CASSPSVNTEAFF

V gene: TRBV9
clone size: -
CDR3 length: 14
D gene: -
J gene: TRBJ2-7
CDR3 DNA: TGTGCCAGCAGCCAAGACGGCAGCTCCTACGAGCAGTACTTC
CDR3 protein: CASSQDGSSYEQYF

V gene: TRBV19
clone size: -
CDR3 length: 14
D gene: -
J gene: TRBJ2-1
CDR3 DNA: TGTGCCAGTAGTACCCAGGGGGGAGCTGGAGAGCAGTTCTTC
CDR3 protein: CASSTQGGAGEQFF

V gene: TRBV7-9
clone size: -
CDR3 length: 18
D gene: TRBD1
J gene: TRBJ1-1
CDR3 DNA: TGTGCCAGCAGCCCCGGGACAGGGGGCCCTCTCATGAACACTGAAGCTTTCTTT
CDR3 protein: CASSPGTGGPLMNTEAFF

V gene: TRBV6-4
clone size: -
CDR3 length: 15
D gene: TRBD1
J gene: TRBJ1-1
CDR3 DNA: TGTGCCAGCAGGCCGCACAGGGGGCTCGGCACTGAAGCTTTCTTT
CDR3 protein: CASRPHRGLGTEAFF

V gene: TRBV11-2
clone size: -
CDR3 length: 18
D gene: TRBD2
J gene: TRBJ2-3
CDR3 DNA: TGTGCCAGCAGCGAGAAGCCGGGACTAGCGGGGGTAACAGATACGCAGTATTTT
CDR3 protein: CASSEKPGLAGVTDTQYF

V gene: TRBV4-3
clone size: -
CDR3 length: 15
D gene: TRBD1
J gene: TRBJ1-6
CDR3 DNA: TGCGCCAGCAGCCAAATCTGGACAGGGCAATCACCCCTCCACTTT
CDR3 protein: CASSQIWTGQSPLHF

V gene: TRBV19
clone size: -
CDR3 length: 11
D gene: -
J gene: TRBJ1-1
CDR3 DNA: TGTGCCACCCGGGAGAACACTGAAGCTTTCTTT
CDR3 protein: CATRENTEAFF

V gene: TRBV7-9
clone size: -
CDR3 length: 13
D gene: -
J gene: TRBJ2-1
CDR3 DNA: TGTGCCAGCAGCTTTTCCCAAAACAATGAGCAGTTCTTC
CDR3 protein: CASSFSQNNEQFF

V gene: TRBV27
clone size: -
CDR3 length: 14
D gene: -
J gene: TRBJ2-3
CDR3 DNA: TGTGCCAGCAGTTTTGGCGCCGGGACCCATACGCAGTATTTT
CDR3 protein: CASSFGAGTHTQYF

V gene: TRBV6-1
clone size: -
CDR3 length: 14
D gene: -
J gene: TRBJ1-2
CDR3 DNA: TGTGCCAGCAGTGACACTTCACCTCCTATATGCTACACCTTC
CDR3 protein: CASSDTSPPICYTF

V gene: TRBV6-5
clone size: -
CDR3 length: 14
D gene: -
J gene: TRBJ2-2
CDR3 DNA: TGTGCCAGCAGTTATACCTTTGGTACCGGGGAGCTGTTTTTT
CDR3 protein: CASSYTFGTGELFF

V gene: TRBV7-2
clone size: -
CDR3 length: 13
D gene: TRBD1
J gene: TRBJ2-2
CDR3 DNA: TGTGCCAGCAACAGAGACAGGGCGCGGGAGCTGTTTTTT
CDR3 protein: CASNRDRARELFF

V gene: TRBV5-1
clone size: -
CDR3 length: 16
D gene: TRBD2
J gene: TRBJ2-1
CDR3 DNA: TGCGCCAGCAGCTTGGTAAGCGGGAGGGCGAACAATGAGCAGTTCTTC
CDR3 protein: CASSLVSGRANNEQFF

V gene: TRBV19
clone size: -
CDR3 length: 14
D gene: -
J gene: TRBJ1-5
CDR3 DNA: TGTGCCAGTAGTAACGAACAGGGCAATCAGCCCCAGCATTTT
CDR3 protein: CASSNEQGNQPQHF

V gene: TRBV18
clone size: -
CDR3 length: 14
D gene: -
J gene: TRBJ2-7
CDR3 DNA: TGTGCCAGCTCACCACCGGCACAGGGCTACGAGCAGTACTTC
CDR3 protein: CASSPPAQGYEQYF

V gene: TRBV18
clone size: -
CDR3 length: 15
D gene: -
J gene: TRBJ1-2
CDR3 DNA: TGTGCCAGCTCACCAATGACAGACGCTAACTATGGCTACACCTTC
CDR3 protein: CASSPMTDANYGYTF

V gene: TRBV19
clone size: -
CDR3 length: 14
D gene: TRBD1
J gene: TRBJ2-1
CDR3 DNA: TGTGCCAGTAGTAAGAGACAGGGGGTCAATGAGCAGTTCTTC
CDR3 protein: CASSKRQGVNEQFF

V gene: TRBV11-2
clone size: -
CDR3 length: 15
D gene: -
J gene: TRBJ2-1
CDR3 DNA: TGTGCCAGCAGCTTAGCAGGGATGGCCTACAATGAGCAGTTCTTC
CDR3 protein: CASSLAGMAYNEQFF

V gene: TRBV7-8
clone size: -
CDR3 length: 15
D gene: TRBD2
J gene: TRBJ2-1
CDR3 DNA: TGTGCCAGCAGCTGGAGCGGGGGGCTTACTAATGAGCAGTTCTTC
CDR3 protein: CASSWSGGLTNEQFF

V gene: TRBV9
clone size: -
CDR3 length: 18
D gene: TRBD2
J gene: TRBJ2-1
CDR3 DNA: TGTGCCAGCAGCGTAGGGGTGGGGACTAGCGGGAGGGCCCATGAGCAGTTCTTC
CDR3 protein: CASSVGVGTSGRAHEQFF